The subject of this entry is one TCR beta chain. This CDR3 has 14 amino acids. CDR1 and CDR2 from the germline V gene are SQVTM and ANQGSEA. The ends were cut back, 7 bases at V and 2 bases at J, with 18 bases in the middle. These data originate in a study of human T cells and chemical hapten exposure. Time point reported: patch test 1, 2 weeks after DPC sensitization. The treatment here: therapeutic diphenylcyclopropenone sensitization with weekly scalp DPC. Unique molecular identifiers were attached to individual cDNA molecules within the library. TCRdb independently ran MiXCR on the RACE reads; one entry per CDR3 protein. The sample has 95,000 or so distinct CDR3 sequences; roughly a tenth are singletons.

This specimen was whole blood, taken in connection with sensitization to the hapten diphenylcyclopropenone (DPC). This chain joins TRBV29-1 and TRBJ2-7, with D tentatively TRBD2 (7 bases). The sequence was collected from a middle-aged man with alopecia areata. Some clones in this sample may be carry-over from other donors' samples. DNA for the CDR3: TGCAGCGCCCGAGTCGGGGGGCCCCCCTACGAGCAGTACTTC. Residues: CSARVGGPPYEQYF.